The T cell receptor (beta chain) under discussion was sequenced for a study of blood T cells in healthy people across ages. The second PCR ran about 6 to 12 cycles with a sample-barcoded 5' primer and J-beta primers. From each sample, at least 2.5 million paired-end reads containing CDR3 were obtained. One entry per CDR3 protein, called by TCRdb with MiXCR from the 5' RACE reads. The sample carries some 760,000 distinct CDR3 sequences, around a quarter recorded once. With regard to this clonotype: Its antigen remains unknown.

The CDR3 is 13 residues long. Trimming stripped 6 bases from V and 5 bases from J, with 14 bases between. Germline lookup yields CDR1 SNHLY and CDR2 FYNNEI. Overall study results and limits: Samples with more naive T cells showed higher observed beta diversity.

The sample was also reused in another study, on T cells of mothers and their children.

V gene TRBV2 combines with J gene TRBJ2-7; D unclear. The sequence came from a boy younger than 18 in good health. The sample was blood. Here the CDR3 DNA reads TGTGCCAGCAGAGACGCAAATCGGGACGAGCAGTACTTC. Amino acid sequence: CASRDANRDEQYF.